The 9 T cell receptor beta chains below were found in one sample sequenced in a study of T cells in Graves' hyperthyroidism and ophthalmopathy. Amplification yielded TCR beta CDR3 regions, with RNA transcripts as the source. HTBI primers were used for first-round RT-PCR of the TCR CDR3. TCRdb used MiXCR to reprocess the multiplex PCR reads, holding one entry per CDR3 protein. Of about 540,000 distinct CDR3 sequences listed, 35% to 55% are singletons. The sample was peripheral blood or thyroid tissue (not recorded which). All receptors derive from a woman aged 18-30 years with Graves' hyperthyroidism.

This clonotype has just one count. With a much larger clone just one base away, this may be a read error. The J gene is TRBJ1-4, the V gene TRBV7-6; D not certain. In germline, CDR1 is SGHVS, CDR2 FNYEAQ. CDR3 length: 13 residues. In DNA, the CDR3 is TGTGCCAGCAGCTCCATGAAGGAGGAAAAACTGGTTTTT. Protein sequence: CASSSMKEEKLVF.

J is TRBJ1-1 and V is TRBV5-4, with D uncertain. The V end was cut by 1 base, the J end by 6 bases, with 13 bases between. The germline CDR1 and CDR2 sequences are SGHNT and YYREEE (reference sequence). CDR3 size: 14 residues. The CDR3 bases are TGTGCCAGCAGCTTGTATGGGAAGGAGGCTGAAGCTTTCTTT. This sequence encodes CASSLYGKEAEAFF.

With regard to this clonotype: A much larger clone lies one base from this, so it may be a read error. The chain has TRBV15 and TRBJ2-2; a possible D gene is TRBD1 (5 bases). The germline CDR1 and CDR2 sequences are LNHNV and YYDKDF (reference sequence). The CDR3 runs to 15 residues. Trimming pared 4 bases from V and 7 bases from J, leaving 16 bases between. CDR3 sequence (DNA): TGTGCCACCAGCACTGGGGCGCGTACAGTCGGGGAGCTGTTTTTT. Protein: CATSTGARTVGELFF. The full variable domain, in which reference TRBV15 and TRBJ2-2 provide the parts outside the CDR3, is DAMVIQNPRYQVTQFGKPVTLSCSQTLNHNVMYWYQQKSSQAPKLLFHYYDKDFNNEADTPDNFQSRRPNTSFCFLDIRSPGLGDTAMYLCATSTGARTVGELFFGEGSRLTVL.

The genes are TRBV5-6 and TRBJ1-1; 7 nucleotides match TRBD1. V lost 4 bases, J lost 8 bases, and 8 bases stayed unmatched. This CDR3 is 13 amino acids long. Per the germline V gene, CDR1 is SGHDT and CDR2 is YYEEEE. The CDR3 DNA reads TGTGCCAGCAGCGACCGCCCGACAGGGGAAGCTTTCTTT. Protein: CASSDRPTGEAFF.

This clonotype has at least ten counts. The chain combines TRBV12-3 or TRBV12-4 with TRBJ1-2; D not certain. V shed 5 bases and J shed 4 bases, with 11 bases lying between them. The CDR3 length is 13 residues. The CDR3 loop reads CASSRDFGYGYTF. In nucleotides, the CDR3 is TGTGCCAGCAGTCGCGACTTCGGCTATGGCTACACCTTC.

This clonotype has ten or more counts. This chain connects TRBV15 to TRBJ2-7, with D uncertain. With 0 bases removed from V and 4 bases from J, the gap between germline ends came to 7 bases. Germline CDR1 is LNHNV and CDR2 is YYDKDF (reference sequence). The CDR3 is 13 residues long. For the CDR3, the DNA is TGTGCCACCAGCAGAGATCTATTTTACGAGCAGTACTTC. It is translated as CATSRDLFYEQYF.

The table lists this clonotype with a few counts. This sequence joins TRBV29-1 and TRBJ2-2; D gene ambiguous. The CDR3 totals 11 residues. The germline V and J ends were trimmed by 2 bases and 9 bases, with 7 bases remaining between them. Germline assignment: CDR1 SQVTM and CDR2 ANQGSEA. The CDR3 protein is CSVERVRELFF. The CDR3 DNA reads TGCAGCGTTGAAAGGGTTAGGGAGCTGTTTTTT.

The CDR3 loop reads CASIPAGVPRETQYF. In nucleotides, the CDR3 is TGTGCCAGCATCCCAGCGGGGGTCCCAAGGGAGACCCAGTACTTC. The chain combines TRBV2 with TRBJ2-5; 8 bases fit TRBD2. The V segment lost 7 bases and the J segment 5 bases; nucleotides outside the gene matches: 12. This CDR3 region has 15 residues. Germline loops: CDR1 SNHLY, CDR2 FYNNEI. Full variable domain (rest looked up from reference TRBV2 and TRBJ2-5): EPEVTQTPSHQVTQMGQEVILRCVPISNHLYFYWYRQILGQKVEFLVSFYNNEISEKSEIFDDQFSVERPDGSNFTLKIRSTKLEDSAMYFCASIPAGVPRETQYFGPGTRLLVL.

This sequence joins TRBV24-1 and TRBJ1-2; 7 bases line up with TRBD1. With 7 bases clipped from V and 8 bases from J, the junction kept 12 bases outside the gene matches. Germline V gene data show CDR1 as KGHDR and CDR2 as SFDVKD. The CDR3 length is 14 residues. The CDR3 sequence: CATSASGGVGGYTF. Here the CDR3 DNA reads TGTGCCACCAGCGCCTCAGGGGGGGTTGGAGGCTACACCTTC.